The rows below give T cell receptor beta chains drawn from one sample of a study of technical replicates of blood from a few donors. Using immunoSEQ multiplex PCR, the repertoire was profiled, and TCRdb retains in-frame clones only, with some absent. Of approximately 81,000 clones listed, roughly four fifths are singletons. The sample was PBMCs. The source is a human donor in good health. Some clones in this sample may be carry-over from other donors' samples. Both conserved end residues are part of each CDR3. The D gene is left open where the match is weak. Clone size is stated in some rows and not others, as once, few, many or a class when expanded.

CDR3 DNA: TGTGCCAGCAGCTTTCTAGCGGGTGGTGCCTACGAGCAGTACTTC; CDR3 protein: CASSFLAGGAYEQYF; D gene: TRBD2; V gene: TRBV5-4; J gene: TRBJ2-7; clone size: -
CDR3 DNA: TGTGCCAGCAGTGCAGACAGGGGGCGCCCCGAGCAGTACTTC; CDR3 protein: CASSADRGRPEQYF; D gene: TRBD1; V gene: TRBV2; J gene: TRBJ2-7; clone size: once
CDR3 DNA: TGTGCCAGCAGCTTGGCGCAGACAGGACCAGGTGGCTACACCTTC; CDR3 protein: CASSLAQTGPGGYTF; D gene: -; V gene: TRBV5-4; J gene: TRBJ1-2; clone size: -
CDR3 DNA: TGTGCCAGCAGCTTGGGCGGGGGGCCCACCGGGGAGCTGTTTTTT; CDR3 protein: CASSLGGGPTGELFF; D gene: TRBD2; V gene: TRBV5-5; J gene: TRBJ2-2; clone size: -
CDR3 DNA: TGTGCCAGCAGTTACTCTGGGACTAGCGATGAGCAGTTCTTC; CDR3 protein: CASSYSGTSDEQFF; D gene: TRBD2; V gene: TRBV6-6; J gene: TRBJ2-1; clone size: -
CDR3 DNA: TGTGCCAGCAGCGAATCGGACAGGACGCCCTATGGCTACACCTTC; CDR3 protein: CASSESDRTPYGYTF; D gene: TRBD1; V gene: TRBV9; J gene: TRBJ1-2; clone size: -
CDR3 DNA: TGCGCCAGCAGACTAGGTGCGGATACGCAGTATTTT; CDR3 protein: CASRLGADTQYF; D gene: -; V gene: TRBV5-1; J gene: TRBJ2-3; clone size: -
CDR3 DNA: TGTGCCAGCAGGTCGCAGCTAGCGGGAGCCGGGTACGAGCAGTACTTC; CDR3 protein: CASRSQLAGAGYEQYF; D gene: TRBD2; V gene: TRBV2; J gene: TRBJ2-7; clone size: -
CDR3 DNA: TGCAGCGGAGACGGGTTGACTGAAGCTTTCTTT; CDR3 protein: CSGDGLTEAFF; D gene: -; V gene: TRBV29-1; J gene: TRBJ1-1; clone size: -
CDR3 DNA: TGTGCCAGCTCACCACCGATGGGACAGGGGATGAACACTGAAGCTTTCTTT; CDR3 protein: CASSPPMGQGMNTEAFF; D gene: TRBD1; V gene: TRBV18; J gene: TRBJ1-1; clone size: -
CDR3 DNA: TGTGCCAGCAGCTCCGGGACAGGGAGCACAGATACGCAGTATTTT; CDR3 protein: CASSSGTGSTDTQYF; D gene: TRBD1; V gene: TRBV11-2; J gene: TRBJ2-3; clone size: -
CDR3 DNA: TGTGCCAGCACGGACAGGGGGCTTGACGGAAACACCATATATTTT; CDR3 protein: CASTDRGLDGNTIYF; D gene: TRBD1; V gene: TRBV6-6; J gene: TRBJ1-3; clone size: -
CDR3 DNA: TGTGCCAGCTCACCACCGCACAGGGGGCAGACTGAAGCTTTCTTT; CDR3 protein: CASSPPHRGQTEAFF; D gene: TRBD1; V gene: TRBV18; J gene: TRBJ1-1; clone size: -
CDR3 DNA: TGTGCCTGGAGTGTGGGTCTGGGGAGCACTGAAGCTTTCTTT; CDR3 protein: CAWSVGLGSTEAFF; D gene: -; V gene: TRBV30; J gene: TRBJ1-1; clone size: -
CDR3 DNA: TGTGCCAGCAGCTTAGAAGCGGAGACCCAGTACTTC; CDR3 protein: CASSLEAETQYF; D gene: -; V gene: TRBV11-2; J gene: TRBJ2-5; clone size: -
CDR3 DNA: TGTGCCAGCAGCTTGGGGGCGTGGGATGAAAAACTGTTTTTT; CDR3 protein: CASSLGAWDEKLFF; D gene: -; V gene: TRBV5-8; J gene: TRBJ1-4; clone size: -
CDR3 DNA: TGTGCCAGCTCACCACCCCAGGGGACCGGGGCCAACGTCCTGACTTTC; CDR3 protein: CASSPPQGTGANVLTF; D gene: -; V gene: TRBV18; J gene: TRBJ2-6; clone size: -
CDR3 DNA: TGCGCCAGCAGCACCGGGACTAGCGAAGAGACCCAGTACTTC; CDR3 protein: CASSTGTSEETQYF; D gene: TRBD2; V gene: TRBV5-1; J gene: TRBJ2-5; clone size: -
CDR3 DNA: TGTGCCAGCAGCCCCGGGAACTATGGCTACACCTTC; CDR3 protein: CASSPGNYGYTF; D gene: -; V gene: TRBV7-8; J gene: TRBJ1-2; clone size: -
CDR3 DNA: TGTGCCAGCAGTCCCTTAACAGGGAAGAACACTGAAGCTTTCTTT; CDR3 protein: CASSPLTGKNTEAFF; D gene: -; V gene: TRBV6-5; J gene: TRBJ1-1; clone size: -
CDR3 DNA: TGTGCCAGCAGCCCGGGGGGGGGCCCGATCACAGATACGCAGTATTTT; CDR3 protein: CASSPGGGPITDTQYF; D gene: TRBD2; V gene: TRBV11-2; J gene: TRBJ2-3; clone size: -
CDR3 DNA: TGTGCCAGCAGCCCTTCCCGAGTTGAACCCGGCTACACCTTC; CDR3 protein: CASSPSRVEPGYTF; D gene: -; V gene: TRBV7-8; J gene: TRBJ1-2; clone size: -
CDR3 DNA: TGTGCCAGCAGTTTCTCGGACAGTGGATACGAGCAGTACTTC; CDR3 protein: CASSFSDSGYEQYF; D gene: -; V gene: TRBV27; J gene: TRBJ2-7; clone size: -
CDR3 DNA: TGCACCAGCAGCCCCCGGGACAGGGCTGCCCTTGATGGCTACACCTTC; CDR3 protein: CTSSPRDRAALDGYTF; D gene: -; V gene: TRBV1; J gene: TRBJ1-2; clone size: -
CDR3 DNA: TGTGCCAGCAGTTACTCGGGCAGGGGCCCAGATACGCAGTATTTT; CDR3 protein: CASSYSGRGPDTQYF; D gene: -; V gene: TRBV6-5; J gene: TRBJ2-3; clone size: -
CDR3 DNA: TGTGCCAGCAGCGCCTCTAGCGGGCTGTGGTACGAGCAGTACTTC; CDR3 protein: CASSASSGLWYEQYF; D gene: TRBD2; V gene: TRBV27; J gene: TRBJ2-7; clone size: -
CDR3 DNA: TGCGCCAGCAGCCAAGATCGCCAGGGTCCCGGGGAGCTGTTTTTT; CDR3 protein: CASSQDRQGPGELFF; D gene: -; V gene: TRBV4-3; J gene: TRBJ2-2; clone size: -
CDR3 DNA: TGTGCCAGTAGTGTAGGGGACAGGGGGCGCTCGGACACCGGGGAGCTGTTTTTT; CDR3 protein: CASSVGDRGRSDTGELFF; D gene: TRBD1; V gene: TRBV19; J gene: TRBJ2-2; clone size: -
CDR3 DNA: TGTGCCAGCAGCCCAACGGGGATCCATGGCTACACCTTC; CDR3 protein: CASSPTGIHGYTF; D gene: -; V gene: TRBV5-4; J gene: TRBJ1-2; clone size: -